A single sample gave rise to the 20 T cell receptor beta chains below, sequenced in a study of blood T cells in healthy people across ages. Primers used in a second PCR of roughly 6 to 12 cycles were a sample-barcoded 5' primer and a J-beta primer mix. TCRdb called the 5' RACE reads again in MiXCR, with one record for every CDR3 protein. The table records 2 million or so distinct CDR3 sequences, around half of them present only once. Sequencing input: blood. These receptors were taken from a woman between 40 and 55 years old in good health.

The chain employs TRBV6-1 and TRBJ2-7, with 10 bases lining up with TRBD1. The tail of the sequence fits TRBJ2-5 better, so the J call may be wrong. The CDR3 spans 15 residues. Germline V CDR1 and CDR2: MNHNS, SASEGT. CDR3 sequence reads: CASNGGQGYEETQYF. CDR3 DNA sequence: TGTGCCAGCAATGGGGGACAGGGGTACGAGGAGACCCAGTACTTC.

This chain connects TRBV7-2 to TRBJ2-3; D might be TRBD2 (6 bases). The CDR3 length is 15 residues. Per the germline V gene, CDR1 is SGHTA and CDR2 is FQGNSA. The V end was cut by 8 bases, the J end by 5 bases, with 20 bases between. CDR3 nucleotide sequence: TGTGCCAGCGCCACCGATCTAGTGGGAGGAGATACGCAGTATTTT. This gives the protein CASATDLVGGDTQYF.

CDR3 in amino acids: CASRTLDTGANVLTF. CDR3 coding DNA: TGTGCCAGCAGGACACTGGACACTGGGGCCAACGTCCTGACTTTC. The chain recombines TRBV21-1 with TRBJ2-6; TRBD1 reflects the table's D call only, with no check against the DNA. TRBV21-1 is termed a pseudogene. The CDR3 sequence is 15 residues long.

This clonotype has just a few counts. This chain joins TRBV7-2 and TRBJ1-6; 7 bases map to TRBD1. The V and J ends lost 4 bases and 8 bases, in that order; junction bases with no gene match: 14. The CDR3 sequence is 17 residues long. Germline CDR1 reads SGHTA; CDR2 reads FQGNSA. The CDR3 is CASSSSVTGAYDSPLHF. CDR3 DNA: TGTGCCAGCAGCTCCAGCGTAACAGGGGCATATGATTCACCCCTCCACTTT.

V usage is TRBV18 and J usage is TRBJ2-3; D not certain. Germline CDR1 and CDR2: KGHSH and LQKENI. Trimming pared 2 bases from V and 3 bases from J, leaving 12 bases between. The CDR3 length is 15 residues. The CDR3 loop reads CASSPSSRATDTQYF. CDR3 bases: TGTGCCAGCTCACCAAGCTCAAGGGCAACAGATACGCAGTATTTT.

CDR3 residues: CSWKGSYNEQFF. CDR3 coding DNA: TGCAGCTGGAAGGGCTCCTACAATGAGCAGTTCTTC. This rearrangement joins TRBV29-1 to TRBJ2-1; the D is unclear. The germline V gene has CDR1 SQVTM and CDR2 ANQGSEA. Between the trimmed V and J ends, which lost 8 bases and 0 bases, there was a span of 8 bases. There are 12 residues in the CDR3.

This clonotype has a single count. The chain employs TRBV9 and TRBJ1-2; tentative D call: TRBD1 (6 bases). The germline V and J ends were trimmed by 4 bases and 5 bases, with 15 bases remaining between them. Germline V gene sequence: CDR1 SGDLS, CDR2 YYNGEE. This CDR3 has 14 amino acids. CDR3 loop: CASSSWGHNYGYTF. CDR3 coding DNA: TGTGCCAGCAGCTCCTGGGGGCACAATTATGGCTACACCTTC.

The V and J genes are TRBV24-1 and TRBJ2-5; D ambiguous. The CDR3 spans 17 residues. The V end lost 1 base, the J end lost 5 bases, and 19 bases lay between the germline ends. The germline gives CDR1 KGHDR, CDR2 SFDVKD. The CDR3 region is CATSDFSPVVRWETQYF. The CDR3 coding sequence is TGTGCCACCAGTGATTTTTCACCGGTGGTGAGGTGGGAGACCCAGTACTTC.

This clonotype appeared a few times. The chain joins TRBV10-2 to TRBJ2-5, with a possible D match to TRBD1 (5 bases). Gene TRBJ2-7 matches the end of the DNA better, so the J call may be wrong. Per germline, CDR1 WSHSY and CDR2 SAAADI. The CDR3 runs 12 residues. The CDR3 DNA reads as TGCGCCAGCAGTGAGCAGGGTATCGAGCAGTACTTC. This translates into CASSEQGIEQYF.

This chain connects TRBV20-1 to TRBJ2-3; tentative D call: TRBD2 (5 bases). V lost 3 bases and J 4 bases, leaving 14 bases between the germline ends. The germline V gene encodes CDR1 DFQATT and CDR2 SNEGSKA (reference sequence). CDR3 length: 14 residues. The chain's CDR3 is CSASPLVSADTQYF. The CDR3 region has the DNA TGCAGTGCTAGTCCACTAGTTTCCGCAGATACGCAGTATTTT.

This clonotype was observed a single time. Here the CDR3 DNA reads TGTGCCAGCAGCCCCCTGACAGGGGGAAACAATGAGCAGTTCTTC. This encodes CASSPLTGGNNEQFF. The chain links TRBV4-2 to TRBJ2-1; 9 bases fit TRBD1. V shed 4 bases and J 5 bases; nucleotides not matched to a gene: 6. The germline gives CDR1 LGHNA, CDR2 YNFKEQ. This CDR3 spans 15 amino acids.

This chain connects TRBV6-2 or TRBV6-3 to TRBJ2-5; no reliable D call. With the DNA end fitting TRBJ2-7 better, the J assignment may be wrong. The CDR3 consists of 12 residues. CDR1 and CDR2 (germline): MNHEY, SVGEGT. The CDR3 DNA sequence: TGTGCCAGCAGTTACGATCAAGTCGAGCAGTACTTC. As protein: CASSYDQVEQYF.

The chain recombines TRBV28 with TRBJ2-7, with 7 nucleotides matching TRBD1. The junction had 7 bases not matched to a gene; V was cut back by 2 bases and J by 3 bases. CDR3 size: 15 residues. Germline assignment: CDR1 MDHEN and CDR2 SYDVKM. The DNA for the CDR3 is TGTGCCAGCAGTTTACCCGCGACAGGGAACTACGAGCAGTACTTC. Encoded protein: CASSLPATGNYEQYF.

This clonotype was detected a few times. A junction boundary mismatches the germline segment, possibly from a read error. This chain uses TRBV4-2 with TRBJ1-1; D gene uncertain. In germline, CDR1 is LGHNA, CDR2 YNFKEQ. The CDR3 loop spans 16 amino acids. CDR3 in amino acids: CASSTRSRQENTEAFF. CDR3 sequence (DNA): TGTGCCAGCAGCACCCGATCGAGGCAGGAGAACACTGAGGCTTTCTTT.

V and J are TRBV6-2 or TRBV6-3 and TRBJ1-1, with 8 nucleotides matching TRBD1. The germline CDR1 and CDR2 sequences are MNHEY and SVGEGT. The length of the CDR3 is 13 residues. Unmatched junction bases numbered 6, after V lost 7 bases and J lost 5 bases. The CDR3 protein is CASTWTGKTEAFF. In DNA, the CDR3 is TGTGCCAGCACCTGGACAGGGAAAACTGAAGCTTTCTTT.

There are a few counts of this clonotype. The V gene is TRBV24-1, the J gene TRBJ1-2; 10 positions agree with TRBD1. V lost 3 bases, J lost 6 bases, and 9 bases stayed unmatched. The CDR3 is made up of 16 amino acids. Germline V lookup: CDR1 KGHDR, CDR2 SFDVKD. In DNA form, the CDR3 reads TGTGCCACCAGTGATCTACCGGGACAGGGGTTGGATGGCTACACCTTC. This encodes CATSDLPGQGLDGYTF.

A note on this clonotype: The junction departs from the called germline gene at one end, perhaps through a read error. The V gene is TRBV6-2 or TRBV6-3, the J gene TRBJ2-1, with 11 bases matching TRBD1. This CDR3 has 17 amino acids. Germline CDR1 is MNHEY and CDR2 is SVGEGT. The CDR3 loop is CASSYRGQGANTGELFF. The CDR3, as DNA: TGTGCCAGCAGTTACCGCGGACAGGGGGCGAACACCGGGGAGCTGTTCTTC.

The table lists this clonotype with a count of one. The gene calls are TRBV21-1 and TRBJ2-3; the listed D gene, TRBD1, was not tested against the DNA. TRBV21-1 is marked as a pseudogene. There are 16 residues in the CDR3. The CDR3 coding sequence is TGTGCCAGCATTACTTCGGACAGGGGGCAAACAGATACGCAGTATTTT. It translates to CASITSDRGQTDTQYF.

The gene calls are TRBV29-1 and TRBJ2-3, with a weak D call TRBD1 (6 bases). The V end was cut by 5 bases, the J end by 5 bases, with 8 bases between. This CDR3 has 11 amino acids. Germline CDR1 is SQVTM and CDR2 is ANQGSEA. CDR3 amino acids: CSVLGGDTQYF. For the CDR3, the DNA is TGCAGCGTTTTAGGGGGAGATACGCAGTATTTT.

This clonotype was seen only a few times. The chain is built from TRBV12-3 or TRBV12-4 and TRBJ1-5; 7 bases fit TRBD1. The ends lost 3 bases at V and 2 bases at J; junction bases unmatched: 4. This CDR3 region has 15 residues. The CDR3 coding sequence is TGTGCCAGCAGTTTGAGGCAGGGGGGCAATCAGCCCCAGCATTTT. Residues: CASSLRQGGNQPQHF.